The clone carrying this TCR beta chain has a handful of counts. CDR3 length equals 13 residues. Trimming cost V 5 bases and J 4 bases; bases outside gene matches: 6. Germline CDR1 GTSNPN, CDR2 SVGIG (reference sequence). This sample was included in a study of blood T cell repertoires in COVID-19. Overall study: The United States, Italy and Spain supplied acute and convalescent COVID-19 samples. T cells, B-cell-depleted T cells, or PBMCs provided the cDNA or gDNA that served as material.

As processed by the authors: Scientists estimated how many nucleated cells there were by amplifying reference gene primers. Profiled with immunoSEQ multiplex PCR; TCRdb holds only in-frame clones, not every one. The DNA gave D and trimming, while V, J and clone size come from that table. The sample gives roughly 200,000 clones, approximately 91% of which show up once; around 6.6% is in the top ten. This chain uses TRBV30 with TRBJ2-5; 8 nucleotides align to TRBD1. The material sequenced was peripheral blood. The TCR comes from a middle-aged man with acute or convalescent COVID-19. The CDR3 spells CAWGTGGRETQYF. CDR3 in DNA: TGTGCCTGGGGAACAGGGGGACGAGAGACCCAGTACTTC.